The rows below give T cell receptor beta chains drawn from one sample of a study of cytomegalovirus exposure and HLA in healthy donors. Only in-frame clones appear in the TCRdb table, and some are missing; sequencing was by immunoSEQ multiplex PCR. Here the sample spans 68,000 or so clones, around 77% being singletons. The sample was PBMCs. The receptors come from a woman aged 30 to 39 in good health and CMV-seronegative. CDR3s include the opening cysteine and the closing phenylalanine or tryptophan.

v_call,j_call,cdr3_aa
TRBV4-1,TRBJ2-7,CASSQEGFESGRAYEQYF
TRBV7-6,TRBJ2-3,CASSSSWGPDTQYF
TRBV4-3,TRBJ2-7,CASSQESPRLAGDHEQYF
TRBV9,TRBJ1-1,CASSPQGGGFTEAFF
TRBV9,TRBJ2-2,CASSASRDRGWAGELFF
TRBV7-2,TRBJ2-7,CASSGSGTSGKGAYGQYF
TRBV9,TRBJ1-2,CASSRQGTYGYTF
TRBV10-1,TRBJ2-3,CASSASGSTDTQYF
TRBV6-5,TRBJ1-2,CASSYSMRGGYTF
TRBV6-5,TRBJ1-2,CASSYLDTSGYTF
TRBV7-8,TRBJ2-7,CASSPRDRLYEQYF
TRBV11-2,TRBJ2-7,CASSFPGSYEQYF
TRBV29-1,TRBJ2-4,CSVRGTNIQYF
TRBV6-5,TRBJ2-1,CASTGRGSSYNEQFF
TRBV29-1,TRBJ1-2,CSVQGTGYGYTF
TRBV12-5,TRBJ2-7,CASGPQREQYF
TRBV30,TRBJ2-2,CAWKEGASGSPGTGELFF
TRBV4-1,TRBJ2-1,CASSAPGQGSNEQFF
TRBV6-5,TRBJ1-5,CASRDSLNQPQHF
TRBV18,TRBJ2-5,CASSRRGLQETQYF
TRBV29-1,TRBJ1-4,CSVGGVGEKLFF
TRBV5-1,TRBJ2-7,CASSLGARQYF
TRBV29-1,TRBJ2-3,CSVEDPLSGGRTDTQYF
TRBV7-2,TRBJ2-5,CASSSSGGYQETQYF
TRBV7-7,TRBJ2-7,CASSLAAGASEQYF
TRBV14,TRBJ2-2,CASRQTGFFTGELFF
TRBV6-1,TRBJ1-2,CASSDSGTGGDGYTF
TRBV29-1,TRBJ2-7,CSAGLAGYEQYF
TRBV15,TRBJ2-7,CATSREDRIYEQYF
TRBV2,TRBJ2-7,CASSGTSGESYEQYF
TRBV11-3,TRBJ1-1,CASSFHRATNTEAFF
TRBV30,TRBJ1-1,CASGQAGGKAFF
TRBV28,TRBJ2-6,CASSRGKIPAGANVLTF
TRBV10-2,TRBJ2-1,CASSPGLAGDNNEQFF
TRBV14,TRBJ2-7,CASSQERGLGHEEQYF
TRBV19,TRBJ1-1,CASSIADWAFF
TRBV7-9,TRBJ2-7,CASSLGGTGGHEQYF
TRBV7-8,TRBJ2-3,CASSSSGGKINTQYF
TRBV29-1,TRBJ1-1,CSVQSGTEAFF
TRBV14,TRBJ2-2,CASSQAGRGTGELFF
TRBV6-5,TRBJ1-1,CASSYAGELSTEAFF
TRBV7-7,TRBJ2-7,CASSYRQDYEQYF
TRBV10-3,TRBJ1-1,CAISEPRQGLFEAFF
TRBV10-3,TRBJ2-3,CAISESLSTDTQYF
TRBV30,TRBJ2-1,CAWNRGSPYEQFF
TRBV10-1,TRBJ2-2,CAIRDRGPGELFF
TRBV7-8,TRBJ2-7,CASRARSGGGYEQYF
TRBV2,TRBJ2-7,CAIGTRDEQYF
TRBV13,TRBJ1-5,CASSTEGQPQHF
TRBV29-1,TRBJ2-7,CSVARDRPLEQYF
TRBV18,TRBJ1-1,CASSPSGGTEAFF
TRBV2,TRBJ2-7,CASSQTRRLDEQYF
TRBV25-1,TRBJ2-5,CASSDPGTSGETQYF
TRBV27,TRBJ2-1,CASTKTSNNEQFF
TRBV6-5,TRBJ2-1,CASKGGGNEQFF